A single sample is the source of the 5 T cell receptor beta chains below, sequenced in a study of spatial heterogeneity in lung cancer. Noted time point: sample taken at primary tumor resection. Via MiXCR, TCRdb re-called the 5' RACE reads, giving one row per CDR3 protein. The repertoire consists of about 1,400 distinct CDR3 sequences, with 5.9% occurring once and the leading ten covering 56%. These receptors have no identified antigens. Notes on the study in general: Mutation tallies in tumors tracked expanded intratumoral alpha and beta TCR counts.

The input for sequencing was lung tumor tissue, taken at surgery. All receptors derive from a female donor with early-stage non-small cell lung cancer.

By share, this clonotype ranks as medium-sized. The J gene is TRBJ2-1, the V gene TRBV20-1; TRBD1 matches at 11 bases. J lost 10 bases, V lost 6 bases, and 14 bases had no gene match. Germline CDR1 and CDR2: DFQATT and SNEGSKA (reference sequence). The CDR3 extends over 15 amino acids. CDR3 DNA: TGCAGTGCCACTCCGGGACAGGGGGTCCCGGGGGAGCAGTTCTTC. This encodes CSATPGQGVPGEQFF.

By sample share, this clonotype is medium-sized. The rearrangement joins TRBV5-1 to TRBJ1-3; D is unresolved. Germline-derived CDR1 and CDR2 are SGHRS and YFSETQ. Trimming stripped 1 base from V and 0 bases from J, with 8 bases between. This CDR3 spans 15 amino acids. CDR3 coding DNA: TGCGCCAGCAGCTTGATAGACTTCTCTGGAAACACCATATATTTT. It encodes CASSLIDFSGNTIYF.

This clonotype is medium-sized in the sample. This chain connects TRBV4-1 to TRBJ1-2, with D unclear. Trimming stripped 0 bases from V and 3 bases from J, with 11 bases between. Germline loops: CDR1 MGHRA, CDR2 YSYEKL. There are 15 residues in the CDR3. The CDR3 is CASSQDGEAYYGYTF. In nucleotides, the CDR3 is TGCGCCAGCAGCCAAGATGGGGAGGCTTACTATGGCTACACCTTC.

This clonotype is termed medium-sized. As DNA, the CDR3 is TGTGCCAGCAGCTTAGTTGAGGGTAGCTCCTACAATGAGCAGTTCTTC. Residues: CASSLVEGSSYNEQFF. The chain combines TRBV7-8 with TRBJ2-1, with a possible D match to TRBD2 (5 bases). From germline, CDR1 is SGHVS and CDR2 FQNEAQ. The CDR3 consists of 16 residues. With 1 base removed from V and 0 bases from J, the gap between germline ends came to 10 bases.

This clonotype was recorded only once. The chain couples TRBV5-1 to TRBJ1-1; tentative D call: TRBD1 (6 bases). Trimming left V 4 bases short and J 11 bases short, with 15 bases between. The CDR3 totals 12 residues. Per germline, CDR1 SGHRS and CDR2 YFSETQ. The CDR3 DNA is TGCGCCAGCAGCCCGGGCGGGGGGCCGGCTTTCTTT. This encodes CASSPGGGPAFF.